What follows describes a single T cell receptor (beta chain). This CDR3 has 15 amino acids. Germline V lookup: CDR1 SGHTA, CDR2 FQGNSA. TCRdb reprocessed the 5' RACE reads, with one entry per CDR3 protein and no DNA. The sample shows over 250,000 distinct CDR3 sequences, and roughly 4.2% sits with its ten largest clones. The record originates from a study of T cells expressing NK-cell markers. Study details: Seven HCMV-seropositive donors and one seronegative donor made up the eight sequenced donors.

This sequence joins TRBV7-2 and TRBJ2-3; the D call of TRBD2 rests on TCRdb alone, since no DNA is present to check it. Sequenced sample: blood T cells: a sorted CD56 or NKG2C T cell subset, CD4+ or CD8+ T cells, or bulk PBMC T cells (not recorded which). This clonotype originated in a woman between 18 and 70 years old in good health. Here the CDR3 reads CASSSAGGSSDTQYF.